This TCR beta chain is drawn from a study of T-cell memory formation after mild COVID-19. Many counts were recorded for this clonotype. TCRdb re-called the 5' RACE reads through MiXCR, storing one row per CDR3 protein. The table shows roughly 310,000 distinct CDR3 sequences, with more than 15% occurring only once. Sample: PBMCs or a T cell subset sorted from them (not recorded which). This TCR was sampled from a man aged 18-30 years who had mild COVID-19 (a few samples of this study predate the infection). Cell type and time point are not known.

CDR3 sequence: CAISGRGQDYEQYF. Written as DNA, the CDR3 is TGTGCCATCAGTGGCAGGGGGCAAGACTACGAGCAGTACTTC. V gene TRBV10-3 combines with J gene TRBJ2-7; 8 positions agree with TRBD1. The V gene's germline CDR1 is ENHRY and CDR2 SYGVKD. CDR3 length: 14 amino acids. V lost 4 bases, J lost 3 bases, and 5 bases stayed unmatched.